One T cell receptor (beta chain) is described in this entry. Its target antigen remains unknown. There are no base qualities to consult, and no much larger clone falls within one base. The same CDR3 is also encoded by other DNA sequences in this sample. TCRbeta CDR3 regions were amplified from genomic DNA by means of the immunoSEQ Assay, a bias-controlled multiplex PCR. Per the source publication's procedure: Nucleated cell counts per sample were estimated from amplification of reference gene primers within the assay. Sequence reads were collapsed and filtered to measure the absolute abundance of every unique TCRbeta CDR3 rearrangement. For each sample, productive Simpson clonality was calculated as the square root of Simpson's diversity index over productive rearrangements. TCRdb obtained this table from immuneACCESS and retained in-frame rearrangements with V and J assigned. These tables miss some clones; where compared with another copy, unresolved V genes account for less than half of the shortfall, and the remainder is unexplained. The DNA gave D and trimming, while V, J and clone size come from that table. For this sample the table gives some 80,000 clones, of which 86% were detected only once. The ten largest clones represent approximately 4.4% of the sample.

These data come from a study of blood T cell repertoires in COVID-19 (dated by TCRdb to the early 2020s). As for the study more broadly: Samples from collaborators originated in the United States, Italy and Spain and spanned both the acute and convalescent phases of COVID-19. Sample metadata almost always included a de-identified subject ID, COVID-19 status, age in years and sex. The repertoires were released in a freely available public database intended as a resource for research on the immune response to SARS-CoV-2. The prospective study material was composed of cDNA or gDNA derived from T cells, B-cell-depleted T cells, or PBMCs. Samples came from the ongoing ImmuneRACE study (first 160 participants) plus 1,254 subjects from 6 global collaborators. The dataset comprised deeply sampled blood TCRbeta repertoires from subjects exposed to, actively infected with, or recovered from COVID-19. Where HLA class I and class II types were available, the types were taken from metadata supplied by the sample provider, not from assay-based typing.

Study-wide findings and limitations: The quantity of clinical and demographic metadata differed by source and by participant and was supplied without curation.

Collaborating institutions collected whole blood in K2EDTA tubes following their own protocols. For TCRbeta analysis, collaborators shipped samples in one of three forms: frozen whole blood, isolated PBMCs, or DNA extracted from either of those sample types. The CDR3 covers 14 residues, taking in both the cysteine and the phenylalanine. Just the 42-base CDR3 DNA is kept, in frame starting at base 1. V lost 4 bases and J lost 11 bases; the stretch between them is 20 bases long. For CDR1 and CDR2, the germline V gene lists SGHAT and FQNNGV. The TCR was taken from a man aged 45-65 years with active or convalescent COVID-19. The V gene is TRBV11-2 and the J gene is TRBJ1-1; the D gene is perhaps TRBD1, from 6 matching bases. The material sequenced was peripheral blood. The DNA sequence reads TGTGCCAGCAGCTCCCTGTCCGGGGGGCCGGGGGCTTTCTTT. Its protein product is CASSSLSGGPGAFF.